Here is one TCR beta chain with its context. Losses at the gene ends were 4 bases for V and 3 bases for J; bases not matched to a gene: 16. The CDR3 consists of 17 residues. Germline CDR1 and CDR2: SGHRS and YFSETQ. Profiled with immunoSEQ multiplex PCR; TCRdb holds only in-frame clones, not every one. The profile shows around 42,000 clones, roughly 88% of them singletons. The record originates from a study of blood T cell repertoires in COVID-19. Background on the study: Nucleic acid was either cDNA or gDNA, and it came from T cells, B-cell-depleted T cells, or PBMCs.

The chain is built from TRBV5-1 and TRBJ2-7; 7 bases line up with TRBD1. The receptor was derived from a human donor in a cohort sampled during active COVID-19. The sequenced sample consisted of peripheral blood. CDR3 amino acids: CASSRNRGGGFLYEQYF. The CDR3 bases are TGCGCCAGCAGCCGTAACAGGGGTGGCGGATTCCTCTACGAGCAGTACTTC.